Detailed here is one T cell receptor (beta chain). With 4 bases clipped from V and 2 bases from J, the junction kept 7 bases outside the gene matches. This CDR3 comprises 16 residues. CDR1 SGHVS and CDR2 FNYEAQ come from the germline V gene. This sample is part of a study of early T cells in non-severe SARS-CoV-2 infection. Unique molecular identifiers were attached to individual cDNA molecules. In TCRdb, the 5' RACE reads were re-called with MiXCR into one record per CDR3 protein. The data hold 70,000 or so distinct CDR3 sequences, with approximately 15% observed a single time. The chain has TRBV7-6 and TRBJ2-3, with 9 bases lining up with TRBD1. The clonotype originates from an adult who was a healthcare worker with PCR-confirmed SARS-CoV-2 infection or an uninfected control (not recorded which). The sequenced sample was whole blood. The CDR3 sequence: CASSSKDRGFTDTQYF. CDR3 nucleotide sequence: TGTGCCAGCAGCTCCAAGGACAGGGGTTTCACAGATACGCAGTATTTT.